This T cell receptor (beta chain) stems from a study of cytomegalovirus exposure and HLA in healthy donors. Study findings and constraints: The authors listed 180 or so TCR beta chains as cytomegalovirus-associated. Based on reports, TCR beta sequences accurately predicted HLA-A and HLA-B alleles for most subjects. Among TCR beta chains of equal frequency, HLA-associated ones were more clonally expanded in a later analysis. Follow-up analysis found HLA locus-dependent TCR association rates, highest for DRB1 and lowest for HLA-C.

In the PCR, 60 Vbeta and 13 Jbeta primers were used. Using immunoSEQ multiplex PCR, the repertoire was profiled, and TCRdb retains in-frame clones only, with some absent. The repertoire holds 50,000 to 65,000 clones, more than 70% seen once, with 5% to 7% in the top ten. A note on this clone: Its target is not known.

The clonotype was recovered from a woman younger than 45 in good health and CMV-seronegative. The sequencing sample was made of PBMCs.

For the CDR3, the DNA is TGTGCCAGCAGGCGGACAGGGGACTATGGCTACACCTTC. Amino acid sequence: CASRRTGDYGYTF. The rearrangement uses TRBV25-1 and TRBJ1-2, with TRBD1 identical over 9 bases. This CDR3 region has 13 residues. Per the germline V gene, CDR1 is MGHDK and CDR2 is SYGVNS. With V trimmed by 6 bases and J by 3 bases, 2 bases remained unmatched.